This T cell receptor (beta chain) was retrieved from a study of T cells of healthy individuals. In this sample, this clonotype turned up many times. The CDR3 contains 15 residues. Germline V gene lookup returns CDR1 LNHNV and CDR2 YYDKDF (reference sequence). The V end was cut by 0 bases, the J end by 10 bases, with 18 bases between. A single record per CDR3 protein comes from TCRdb applying MiXCR to the 5' RACE reads. The data show approximately 100,000 distinct CDR3 sequences, roughly a sixth seen once. The receptor was isolated from a human donor in good health. This chain connects TRBV15 to TRBJ1-1; D ambiguous. CDR3 coding DNA: TGTGCCACCAGCAGAGAAACGAATGCGGGGATGGGAGCTTTCTTT. Translated, it gives CATSRETNAGMGAFF.